What follows is one T cell receptor beta chain and its context. The antigen is unknown. A junction boundary mismatches the germline segment, possibly from a read error. Primers: 60 Vbeta forward and 13 Jbeta reverse. Authors' analysis steps: Roughly 11 million shared chains were among 80 million or so unique TCR beta chains counted in a later analysis. Clones were sequenced by immunoSEQ multiplex PCR, and TCRdb holds only the in-frame ones, with some missing. The V and J calls and the clone size are those of that table, but D and trimming were determined from the DNA. The profile shows about 80,000 clones, 80% of them singletons. This cohort consisted of healthy bone marrow donors. CDR3 length: 15 residues. Germline V lookup: CDR1 SEHNR, CDR2 FQNEAQ (reference sequence). The entry originates in a study of cytomegalovirus exposure and HLA in healthy donors. Findings and limits, study-wide: One variant, a missense change in DCLRE1C, was linked in a later analysis to TCR beta V- and J-gene trimming.

The specimen sequenced was PBMCs. V usage is TRBV7-9 and J usage is TRBJ2-7, with 7 bases identical to TRBD2. This TCR came from a man aged 50 or older in good health and CMV-seropositive. As DNA, the CDR3 is TGTTCCAGCAGCGAGGCTAGCGGTCGCTCCTACGAGCAGTACTTC. It is translated as CSSSEASGRSYEQYF. Supplemented by reference TRBV7-9 and TRBJ2-7, the full variable domain reads DTGVSQNPRHKITKRGQNVTFRCDPISEHNRLYWYRQTLGQGPEFLTYFQNEAQLEKSRLLSDRFSAERPKGSFSTLEIQRTEQGDSAMYLCSSSEASGRSYEQYFGPGTRLTVT.